This T cell receptor beta chain was sequenced for a study of T cells expressing NK-cell markers. The wider study: In sorted CD3+CD56+NKG2C+, CD3+CD56+NKG2C- and CD3+CD56-NKG2C+ T cells, TCR beta repertoires were obtained. Overall study findings and caveats: Dominant NKG2C+ clonotypes made up about 1.0-7.5% of CD8+ T cells in six donors. Expanded clones of NKG2C+ T cells had an unclear HCMV specificity. One observes that, in several donors, these clonotypes were also the leading ones within the CD3+CD56-NKG2C+ fraction.

TCRdb processed the 5' RACE reads again and assigns one entry to each CDR3 protein, with no DNA. This sample's table has 500,000 to 600,000 distinct CDR3 sequences. In germline, CDR1 is MGHRA, CDR2 YSYEKL. This CDR3 spans 15 amino acids. A note on this clonotype: Its antigen is as yet unknown.

This chain links TRBV4-1 with TRBJ1-2; lacking DNA, the TRBD1 call made by TCRdb goes unchecked. This clonotype was obtained from a man aged 18 to 30 in good health. The source material was blood T cells: a sorted CD56 or NKG2C T cell subset, CD4+ or CD8+ T cells, or bulk PBMC T cells (not recorded which). CDR3 amino acids: CASSQERVGGYGYTF.